The next 12 T cell receptor beta chains were all read from a single sample in a study of Tregs in tolerant kidney transplant recipients. Some clones are missing from TCRdb's copy, which holds only in-frame ones; the method was immunoSEQ multiplex PCR. Here the sample spans about 100,000 clones, approximately 93% being singletons. Sequencing used CD4+ T cells from blood, obtained before the transplant. The receptors shown here come from a human donor who received a combined kidney and bone marrow transplant.

The chain carries TRBV5-1 and TRBJ1-1; no clear D gene. The germline CDR1 and CDR2 sequences are SGHRS and YFSETQ. The CDR3 has 13 amino acids. V shed 0 bases and J shed 1 base, with 4 bases lying between them. The CDR3 sequence: CASSLGGNTEAFF. Written as DNA, the CDR3 is TGCGCCAGCAGCTTGGGAGGGAACACTGAAGCTTTCTTT.

The table lists this clone with a few counts. The chain joins TRBV6-6 to TRBJ1-4, with 9 bases that match TRBD1. Germline trimming cut 2 bases from V and 8 bases from J; bases unmatched to any gene: 6. Germline values: CDR1 MNHNY, CDR2 SVGAGI (reference sequence). This CDR3 contains 15 residues. The DNA of the CDR3 is TGTGCCAGCAGTTACCCGGGACAGGGACGAGAAAAACTGTTTTTT. Protein sequence: CASSYPGQGREKLFF.

The CDR3 DNA sequence: TGTGCCAGTGCCCGGGGTGGAAGCTACGAGCAGTACTTC. Amino acids: CASARGGSYEQYF. The J gene is TRBJ2-7, the V gene TRBV7-8, with TRBD2 as a possible D gene (5 bases). CDR3 size: 13 residues. Trimming left V 9 bases short and J 3 bases short, with 15 bases between. Germline-derived CDR1 and CDR2 are SGHVS and FQNEAQ.

V is TRBV7-9 and J is TRBJ1-1; TRBD1 matches at 9 bases. This CDR3 contains 14 residues. V shed 4 bases, J shed 2 bases, and the junction held 2 bases outside the gene matches. From germline, CDR1 is SEHNR and CDR2 FQNEAQ (reference sequence). CDR3 amino acids: CASSSTGGNTEAFF. The CDR3 nucleotides read TGTGCCAGCAGCTCAACAGGGGGCAACACTGAAGCTTTCTTT.

This chain joins TRBV19 and TRBJ2-1, with TRBD2 matching 7 bases. V lost 4 bases and J lost 5; bases outside the gene matches: 8. From germline, CDR1 is LNHDA and CDR2 SQIVND (reference sequence). The CDR3 has 15 amino acids. The CDR3 loop is CASSTQGGVHNEQFF. The DNA for the CDR3 is TGTGCCAGTAGTACCCAGGGAGGGGTGCACAATGAGCAGTTCTTC.

The DNA of the CDR3 is TGCGCCAGCAGCCGCAGACAGGGGGCAAGGAATGAAAAACTGTTTTTT. This gives the protein CASSRRQGARNEKLFF. J is TRBJ1-4 and V is TRBV4-1, with TRBD1 matching 10 bases. V shed 4 bases, J shed 5 bases, and the junction held 7 bases outside the gene matches. The CDR3 is 16 amino acids. Germline V gene data show CDR1 as MGHRA and CDR2 as YSYEKL.

The rearrangement links TRBV7-2 to TRBJ1-5; possibly TRBD1 for D (5 bases). V dropped 2 bases and J dropped 7 bases, with 18 bases sitting between them. The CDR3 covers 16 residues. CDR1 SGHTA and CDR2 FQGNSA come from the germline V gene. In nucleotides, the CDR3 is TGTGCCAGCAGCTTAACGGGGGGGGGTTTGGGGCAGCCCCAGCATTTT. It yields the protein CASSLTGGGLGQPQHF.

This clone was counted once. Within the sample, other DNA sequences also encode this same CDR3. The chain is built from TRBV28 and TRBJ1-6; 9 bases fit TRBD1. The CDR3 has 16 residues. Germline lookup yields CDR1 MDHEN and CDR2 SYDVKM. The V and J ends lost 6 bases and 11 bases, in that order; junction bases with no gene match: 14. The CDR3 is CASSLGWDRVITPLHF. CDR3 DNA sequence: TGTGCCAGCAGCTTAGGGTGGGACAGGGTCATAACACCCCTCCACTTT.

The chain has TRBV10-3 and TRBJ1-6; TRBD1 might be the D (6 bases). CDR1 is ENHRY, CDR2 SYGVKD, per germline. Trimming stripped 11 bases from V and 9 bases from J, with 35 bases between. The CDR3 spans 19 residues. The CDR3 DNA is TGTGCCTCGAACACCCCCCAACATACGGGTGAGGGGGGGATTTCACCCCTCCACTTT. Its translation is CASNTPQHTGEGGISPLHF.

The chain carries TRBV18 and TRBJ2-2; D perhaps matches TRBD2 (6 bases). The length of the CDR3 is 13 residues. V dropped 6 bases and J dropped 5 bases, with 10 bases sitting between them. Per germline, CDR1 KGHSH and CDR2 LQKENI. The CDR3 here is CASSPGGTGELFF. The DNA of the CDR3 is TGTGCCAGCTCCCCCGGAGGGACCGGGGAGCTGTTTTTT.

This clone has just one count. V is TRBV15 and J is TRBJ1-1; D gene uncertain. Trimming took off 3 bases at V and 13 bases at J, with 33 bases between the two ends. This CDR3 contains 18 residues. Per the germline V gene, CDR1 is LNHNV and CDR2 is YYDKDF (reference sequence). The CDR3 DNA follows: TGTGCCACCAGCAGGGGAAAAAAGCTTTTAGGTAGTGGATTAGGAGGTTTCTTT. Translated, it gives CATSRGKKLLGSGLGGFF.

This chain links TRBV29-1 with TRBJ1-5, with 8 nucleotides matching TRBD1. J gave up 5 bases and V 6 bases, and 6 bases lay outside the gene matches. The CDR3 is 13 amino acids. Per the germline V gene, CDR1 is SQVTM and CDR2 is ANQGSEA. CDR3 loop: CSVRGHSDQPQHF. In DNA, the CDR3 is TGCAGCGTCAGGGGGCATAGTGATCAGCCCCAGCATTTT.